The present TCR beta chain was sequenced within a study of CD8 T cells in ankylosing spondylitis (TCRdb year 2017). Some background on the complete study: The study set out to find disease-linked TCR variants by profiling T cell receptor beta repertoires in ankylosing spondylitis patients and healthy donors. The whole study cohort included 108 healthy donors and 20 to 30 ankylosing spondylitis patients. Peripheral blood was sampled, and synovial fluid was additionally collected from ankylosing spondylitis patients. Broader findings and caveats from the paper: The disease-linked clones had a CD8+ phenotype and were found at relatively low frequencies in peripheral blood. A TCR beta motif made up of eight highly homologous amino acid variants appeared to be characteristic of blood from ankylosing spondylitis patients. Some motif variants had previously been reported in the synovial fluid and blood of reactive arthritis patients, which suggests shared mechanisms of disease initiation. The disease-linked clones were reported to be significantly enriched in matched synovial fluid samples from ankylosing spondylitis patients.

Sequencing was carried out with an Illumina HiSeq 2500. TCR beta libraries were prepared by quantitative 5'-RACE with molecular barcodes. The source study handled its data this way. A new computational method based on a probabilistic model of VDJ rearrangement was used to identify disease-linked TCR variants. TCRdb passed the public sequencing reads through fastp at Q25 and MiXCR, retaining productive beta sequences. Rows with a matching CDR3 protein are joined into one entry that keeps the most common DNA and genes. These V and J calls are TCRdb output, not the study's own analysis. The sample table holds 340,000 or so distinct CDR3 sequences, of which about 15% were seen once. 1.1% of the sample belongs to the ten largest clones. On this clonotype: Its target antigen remains unknown. One base away there is no much larger clone; base qualities are not given.

The germline V and J ends show losses of 4 bases and 5 bases respectively, and no gene match explains 6 bases of the junction. The CDR3 has 14 amino acids, counting the end cysteine and phenylalanine. The only DNA kept is the CDR3, 42 bases in frame from the first base. From a lookup of the germline V gene, CDR1 and CDR2 are MNHNS and SASEGT. This sequence uses TRBV6-1 and TRBJ2-3; TRBD1 aligns with 7 central bases. Input material: blood, either unsorted or a sorted T cell fraction (not recorded which). This TCR was recovered from a male donor with ankylosing spondylitis or in good health (not recorded which). The CDR3 here reads CASSATGQVDTQYF. The DNA sequence is TGTGCCAGCAGTGCCACTGGACAGGTAGATACGCAGTATTTT.